This TCR beta chain was identified during a study of T cell clones after liver transplantation. The overall study: Standard immunosuppression, with no induction, continued until 12-24 months after transplant.

The protocol was immunoSEQ multiplex PCR, while the TCRdb copy is restricted to in-frame clones and leaves out a portion. The sample shows 70,000 to 80,000 clones, over 85% of them seen only once. The germline V gene has CDR1 SEHNR and CDR2 FQNEAQ (reference sequence). V was trimmed by 4 bases and J by 1 base, leaving 17 bases between them. The CDR3 covers 16 residues. The input for sequencing was CD4+ T cells from blood, taken before liver transplant. This receptor was obtained from a human donor who received a liver transplant. This rearrangement joins TRBV7-9 to TRBJ2-7, with D tentatively TRBD2 (5 bases). The CDR3 nucleotides read TGTGCCAGCAGCTCCCTGTCCGGGATTGGGTCCTACGAGCAGTACTTC. This sequence encodes CASSSLSGIGSYEQYF.